This TCR beta chain was documented in a study of beta chain features in type 1 diabetes. This clone was seen more than once but under ten times. Trimming stripped 5 bases from V and 7 bases from J, with 15 bases between. Looked up from germline, CDR1 is SEHNR and CDR2 is FQNEAQ (reference sequence). This CDR3 comprises 14 residues. Investigators reverse transcribed all isolated RNA, so they sequenced expressed TCRB transcripts. The method was immunoSEQ multiplex PCR; TCRdb's version includes in-frame clones alone and lacks a portion of them. The table has 620,000 or so clones, less than 20% seen once.

The origin of this receptor is a man aged 18 to 30 in good health. The chain recombines TRBV7-9 with TRBJ2-1; D may be TRBD2 (6 bases). Specimen: naive CD4+ T cells from blood. CDR3: CASSPTRTVNEQFF. CDR3 nucleotide sequence: TGTGCCAGCAGCCCGACTAGGACTGTGAATGAGCAGTTCTTC.